This TCR beta chain was captured in a study of blood T cell repertoires in COVID-19. Study context: COVID-19 samples, acute and convalescent, were from the United States, Italy and Spain. From T cells, B-cell-depleted T cells, or PBMCs came the material, which was cDNA or gDNA.

Methods used by the authors: Amplification of reference gene primers provided the estimated nucleated cell counts. The assay was immunoSEQ multiplex PCR, and TCRdb's table has in-frame clones only and misses some. The DNA was the basis for D and trimming; V, J and clone size are from that table. The sample yields some 150,000 clones, around four fifths seen once. CDR3 size: 14 residues. Germline V CDR1 and CDR2: GTSNPN, SVGIG (reference sequence). Trimming cost V 3 bases and J 4 bases, with 13 bases left between them. This chain links TRBV30 with TRBJ1-5, with D possibly matching TRBD1 (6 bases). This clonotype originated in a human donor in a cohort sampled during active COVID-19. Sequenced input: peripheral blood. CDR3 in DNA: TGTGCCTGGAGGCAAACAGGGAATAATCAGCCCCAGCATTTT. Protein: CAWRQTGNNQPQHF. Combining the CDR3 with reference TRBV30 and TRBJ1-5 gives the whole variable domain SQTIHQWPATLVQPVGSPLSLECTVEGTSNPNLYWYRQAAGRGLQLLFYSVGIGQISSEVPQNLSASRPQDRQFILSSKKLLLSDSGFYLCAWRQTGNNQPQHFGDGTRLSIL.